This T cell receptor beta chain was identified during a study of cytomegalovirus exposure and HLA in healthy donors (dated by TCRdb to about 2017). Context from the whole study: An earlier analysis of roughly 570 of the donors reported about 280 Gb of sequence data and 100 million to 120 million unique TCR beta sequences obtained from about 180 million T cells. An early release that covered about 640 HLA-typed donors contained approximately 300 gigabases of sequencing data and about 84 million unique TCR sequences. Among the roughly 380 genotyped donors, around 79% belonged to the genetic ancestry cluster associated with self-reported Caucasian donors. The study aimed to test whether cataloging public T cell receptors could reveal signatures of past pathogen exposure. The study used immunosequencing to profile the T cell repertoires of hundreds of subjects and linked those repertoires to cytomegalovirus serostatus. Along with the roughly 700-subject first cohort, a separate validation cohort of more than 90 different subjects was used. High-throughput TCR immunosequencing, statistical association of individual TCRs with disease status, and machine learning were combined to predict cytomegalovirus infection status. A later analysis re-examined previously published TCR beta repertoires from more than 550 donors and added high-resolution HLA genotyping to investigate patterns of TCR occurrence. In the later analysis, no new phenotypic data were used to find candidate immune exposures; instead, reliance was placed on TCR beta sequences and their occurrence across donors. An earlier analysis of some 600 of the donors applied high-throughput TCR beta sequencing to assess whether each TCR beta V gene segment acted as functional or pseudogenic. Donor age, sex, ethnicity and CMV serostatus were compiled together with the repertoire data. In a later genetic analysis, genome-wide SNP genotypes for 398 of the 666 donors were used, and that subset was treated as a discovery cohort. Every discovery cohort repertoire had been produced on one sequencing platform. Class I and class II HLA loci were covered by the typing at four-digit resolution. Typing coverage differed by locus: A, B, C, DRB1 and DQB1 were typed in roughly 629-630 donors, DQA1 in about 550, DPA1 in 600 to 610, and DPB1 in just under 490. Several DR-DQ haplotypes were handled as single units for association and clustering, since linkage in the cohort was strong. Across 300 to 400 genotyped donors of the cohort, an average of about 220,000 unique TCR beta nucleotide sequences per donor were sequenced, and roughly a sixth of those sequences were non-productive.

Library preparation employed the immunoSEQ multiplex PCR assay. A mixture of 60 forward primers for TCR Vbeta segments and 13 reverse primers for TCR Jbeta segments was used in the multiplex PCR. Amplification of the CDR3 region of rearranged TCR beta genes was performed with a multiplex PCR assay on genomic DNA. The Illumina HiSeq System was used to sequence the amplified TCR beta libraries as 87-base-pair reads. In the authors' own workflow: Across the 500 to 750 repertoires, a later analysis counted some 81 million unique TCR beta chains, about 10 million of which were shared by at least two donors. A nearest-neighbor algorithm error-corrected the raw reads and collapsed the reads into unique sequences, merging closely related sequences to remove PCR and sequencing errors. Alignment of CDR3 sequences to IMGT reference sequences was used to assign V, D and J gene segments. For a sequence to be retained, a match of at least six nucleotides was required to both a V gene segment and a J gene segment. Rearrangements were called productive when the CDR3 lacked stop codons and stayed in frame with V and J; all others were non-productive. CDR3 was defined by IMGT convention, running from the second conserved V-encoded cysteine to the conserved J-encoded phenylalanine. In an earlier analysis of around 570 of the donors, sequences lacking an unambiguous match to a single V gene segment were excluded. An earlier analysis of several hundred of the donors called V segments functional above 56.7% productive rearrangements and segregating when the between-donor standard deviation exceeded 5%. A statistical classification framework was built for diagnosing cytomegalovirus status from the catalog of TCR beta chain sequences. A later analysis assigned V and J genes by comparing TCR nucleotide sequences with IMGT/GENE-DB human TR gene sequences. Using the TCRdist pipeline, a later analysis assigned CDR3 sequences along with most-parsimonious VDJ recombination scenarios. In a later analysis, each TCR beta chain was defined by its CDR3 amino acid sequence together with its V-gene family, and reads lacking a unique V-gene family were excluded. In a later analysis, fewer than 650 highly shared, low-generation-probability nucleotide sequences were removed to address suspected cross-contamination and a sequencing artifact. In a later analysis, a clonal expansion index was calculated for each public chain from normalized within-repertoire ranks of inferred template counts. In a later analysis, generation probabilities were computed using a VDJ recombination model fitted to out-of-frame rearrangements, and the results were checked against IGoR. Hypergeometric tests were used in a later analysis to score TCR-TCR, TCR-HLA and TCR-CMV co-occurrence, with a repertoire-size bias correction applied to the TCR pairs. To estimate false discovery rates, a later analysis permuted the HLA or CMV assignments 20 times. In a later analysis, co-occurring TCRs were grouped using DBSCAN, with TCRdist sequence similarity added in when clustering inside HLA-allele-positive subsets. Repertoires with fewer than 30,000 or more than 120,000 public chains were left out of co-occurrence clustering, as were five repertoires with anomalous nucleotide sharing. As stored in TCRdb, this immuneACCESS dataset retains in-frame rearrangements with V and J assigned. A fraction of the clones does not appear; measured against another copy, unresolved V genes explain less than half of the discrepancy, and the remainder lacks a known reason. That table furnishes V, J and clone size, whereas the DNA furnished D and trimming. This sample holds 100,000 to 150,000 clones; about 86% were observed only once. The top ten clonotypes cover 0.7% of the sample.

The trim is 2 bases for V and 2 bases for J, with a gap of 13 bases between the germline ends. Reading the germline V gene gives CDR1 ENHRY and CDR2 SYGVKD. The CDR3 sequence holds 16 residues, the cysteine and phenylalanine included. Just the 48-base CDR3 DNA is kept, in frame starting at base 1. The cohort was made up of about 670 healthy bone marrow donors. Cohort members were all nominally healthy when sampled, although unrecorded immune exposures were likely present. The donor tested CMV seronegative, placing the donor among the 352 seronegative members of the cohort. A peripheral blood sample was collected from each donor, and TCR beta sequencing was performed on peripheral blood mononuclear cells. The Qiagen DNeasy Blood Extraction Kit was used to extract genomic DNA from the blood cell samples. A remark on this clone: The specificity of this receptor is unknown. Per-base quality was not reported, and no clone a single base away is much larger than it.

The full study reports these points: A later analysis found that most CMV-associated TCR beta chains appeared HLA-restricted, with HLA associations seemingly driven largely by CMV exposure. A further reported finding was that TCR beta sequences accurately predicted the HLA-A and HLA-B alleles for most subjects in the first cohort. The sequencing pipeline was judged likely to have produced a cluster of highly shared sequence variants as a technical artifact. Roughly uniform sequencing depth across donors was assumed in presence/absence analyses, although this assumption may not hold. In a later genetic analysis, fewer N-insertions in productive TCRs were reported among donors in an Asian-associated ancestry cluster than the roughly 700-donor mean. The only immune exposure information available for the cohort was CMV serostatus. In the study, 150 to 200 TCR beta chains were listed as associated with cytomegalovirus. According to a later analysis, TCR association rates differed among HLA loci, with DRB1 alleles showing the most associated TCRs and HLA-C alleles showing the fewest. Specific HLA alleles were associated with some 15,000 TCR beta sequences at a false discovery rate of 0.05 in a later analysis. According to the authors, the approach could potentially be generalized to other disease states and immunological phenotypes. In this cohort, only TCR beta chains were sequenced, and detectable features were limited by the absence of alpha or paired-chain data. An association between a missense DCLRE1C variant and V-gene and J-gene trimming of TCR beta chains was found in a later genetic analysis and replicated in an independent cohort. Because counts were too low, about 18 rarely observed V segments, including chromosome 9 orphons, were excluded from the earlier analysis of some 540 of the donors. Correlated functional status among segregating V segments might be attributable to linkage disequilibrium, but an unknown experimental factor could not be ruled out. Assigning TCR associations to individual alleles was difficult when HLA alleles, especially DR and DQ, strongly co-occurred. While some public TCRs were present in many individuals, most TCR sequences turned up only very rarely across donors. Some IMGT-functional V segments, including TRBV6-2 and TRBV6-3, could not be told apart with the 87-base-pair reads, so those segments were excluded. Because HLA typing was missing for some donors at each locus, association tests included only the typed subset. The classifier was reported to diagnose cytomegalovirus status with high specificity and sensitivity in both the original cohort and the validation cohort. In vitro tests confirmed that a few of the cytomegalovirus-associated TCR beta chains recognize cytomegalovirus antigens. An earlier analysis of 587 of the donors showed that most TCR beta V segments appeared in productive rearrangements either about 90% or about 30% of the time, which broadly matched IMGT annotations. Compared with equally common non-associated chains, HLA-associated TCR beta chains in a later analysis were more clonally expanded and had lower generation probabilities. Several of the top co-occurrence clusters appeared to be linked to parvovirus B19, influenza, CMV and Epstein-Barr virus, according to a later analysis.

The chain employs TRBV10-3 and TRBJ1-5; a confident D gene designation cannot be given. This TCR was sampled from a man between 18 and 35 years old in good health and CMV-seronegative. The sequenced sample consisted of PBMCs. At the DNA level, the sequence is TGTGCCATCAGTGAGGGCCTCAGAAATGGCAATCAGCCCCAGCATTTT. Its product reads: CAISEGLRNGNQPQHF.